This entry describes one TCR beta chain. Antigen specificity is unknown. The data were taken from a study of T cell responses to AZD1222 COVID-19 vaccine. Notes on the study in general: The donor group comprised mostly white British people and more females; the analysis possibly underestimated clonal diversity.

Repertoires were generated with immunoSEQ multiplex PCR, while TCRdb's copy carries only in-frame clones and drops some. The data hold 60,000 to 75,000 clones, with roughly nine tenths observed a single time. The CDR3 consists of 14 residues. The ends lost 4 bases at V and 7 bases at J; junction bases unmatched: 4. The V gene's germline CDR1 is SGHDN and CDR2 FVKESK. Specimen: peripheral blood, collected 28 days after the second AZD1222 dose. The receptor's source is an adult who received the AZD1222 COVID-19 vaccine. The V call is TRBV14, the J call TRBJ2-5; TRBD1 matches 12 bases. The CDR3, as DNA: TGTGCCAGCAGCCTGGGGACAGGGGGCGCGACCCAGTACTTC. Encoded protein: CASSLGTGGATQYF. The variable domain in full, with the rest retrieved from reference TRBV14 and TRBJ2-5, is EAGVTQFPSHSVIEKGQTVTLRCDPISGHDNLYWYRRVMGKEIKFLLHFVKESKQDESGMPNNRFLAERTGGTYSTLKVQPAELEDSGVYFCASSLGTGGATQYFGPGTRLLVL.